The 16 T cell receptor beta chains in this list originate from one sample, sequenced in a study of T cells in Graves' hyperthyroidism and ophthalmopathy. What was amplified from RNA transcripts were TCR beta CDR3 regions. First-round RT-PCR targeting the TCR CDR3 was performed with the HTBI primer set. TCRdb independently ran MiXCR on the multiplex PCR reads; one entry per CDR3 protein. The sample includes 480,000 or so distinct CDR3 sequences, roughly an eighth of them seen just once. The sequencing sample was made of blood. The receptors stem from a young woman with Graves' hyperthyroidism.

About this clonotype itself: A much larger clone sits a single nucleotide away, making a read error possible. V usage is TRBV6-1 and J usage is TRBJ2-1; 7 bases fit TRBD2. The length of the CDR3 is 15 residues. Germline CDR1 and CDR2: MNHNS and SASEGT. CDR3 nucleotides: TGTGCCAGCAGTGAATGGGAGCGGGAAAACAATGAGCGGTTCTTC. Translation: CASSEWERENNERFF.

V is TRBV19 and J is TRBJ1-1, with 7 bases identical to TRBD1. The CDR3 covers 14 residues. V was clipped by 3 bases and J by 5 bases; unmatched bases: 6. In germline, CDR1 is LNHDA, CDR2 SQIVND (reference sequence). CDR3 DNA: TGTGCCAGTAGTATCAGGGGGGCGGGAACTGAAGCTTTCTTT. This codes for CASSIRGAGTEAFF.

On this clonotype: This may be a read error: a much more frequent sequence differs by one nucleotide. The chain's CDR3 is CGGQELNPGELFF. Written as DNA, the CDR3 is TGTGGCGGACAGGAGCTCAATCCGGGGGAGCTGTTTTTT. The V call is TRBV30, the J call TRBJ2-2, with 7 bases lining up with TRBD1. The CDR3 loop spans 13 amino acids. The V gene's germline CDR1 is GTSNPN and CDR2 SVGIG (reference sequence).

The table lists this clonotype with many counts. For the CDR3, the DNA is TGTGCCAGCAGGGTGAGTAGGAGGAACACTGAAGCTTTCTTT. Translated, it gives CASRVSRRNTEAFF. This chain joins TRBV28 and TRBJ1-1; no firm D call. The CDR3 totals 14 residues. Germline assignment: CDR1 MDHEN and CDR2 SYDVKM. Between the trimmed V and J ends, which lost 6 bases and 1 base, there was a span of 12 bases.

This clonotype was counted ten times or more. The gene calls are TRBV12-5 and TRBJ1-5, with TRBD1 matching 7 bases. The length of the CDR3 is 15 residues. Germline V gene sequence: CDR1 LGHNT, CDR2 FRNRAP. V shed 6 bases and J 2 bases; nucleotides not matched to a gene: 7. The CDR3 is CASGLGQGGNQPQHF. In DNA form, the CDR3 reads TGTGCTAGTGGCCTCGGGCAGGGGGGCAATCAGCCCCAGCATTTT.

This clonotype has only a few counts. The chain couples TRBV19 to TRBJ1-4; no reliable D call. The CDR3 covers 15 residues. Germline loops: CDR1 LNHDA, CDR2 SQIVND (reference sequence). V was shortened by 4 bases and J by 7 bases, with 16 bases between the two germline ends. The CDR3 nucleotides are TGTGCCAGTAGTACGATTACAAGGTCTAGTGAAAAACTGTTTTTT. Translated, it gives CASSTITRSSEKLFF.

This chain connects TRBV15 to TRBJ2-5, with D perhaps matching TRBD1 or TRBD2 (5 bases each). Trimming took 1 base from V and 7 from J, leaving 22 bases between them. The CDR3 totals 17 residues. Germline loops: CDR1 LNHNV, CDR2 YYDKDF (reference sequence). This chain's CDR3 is CATSRGGVEGSRGTQYF. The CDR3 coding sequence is TGTGCCACCAGCAGAGGAGGGGTTGAGGGTAGCCGCGGGACCCAGTACTTC.

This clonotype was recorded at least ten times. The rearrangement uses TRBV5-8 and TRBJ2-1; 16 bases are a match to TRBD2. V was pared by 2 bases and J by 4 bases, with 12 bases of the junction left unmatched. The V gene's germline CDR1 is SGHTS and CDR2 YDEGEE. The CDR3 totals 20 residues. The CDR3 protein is CASSFPGGTSGRANYNEQFF. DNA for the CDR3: TGTGCCAGCAGCTTCCCTGGTGGGACTAGCGGGAGGGCCAATTACAATGAGCAGTTCTTC.

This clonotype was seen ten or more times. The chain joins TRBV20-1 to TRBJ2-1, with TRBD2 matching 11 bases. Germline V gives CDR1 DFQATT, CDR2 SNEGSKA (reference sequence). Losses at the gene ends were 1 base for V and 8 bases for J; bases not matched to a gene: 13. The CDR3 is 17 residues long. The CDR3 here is CSARATSSGRRGYEQFF. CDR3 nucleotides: TGCAGTGCTAGAGCGACCTCTAGCGGGAGGCGGGGGTATGAGCAGTTCTTC.

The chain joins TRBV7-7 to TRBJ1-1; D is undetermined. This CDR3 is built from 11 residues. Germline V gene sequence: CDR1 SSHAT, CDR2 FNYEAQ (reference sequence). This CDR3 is CITRMNTEAFF. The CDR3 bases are TGTATCACAAGGATGAACACTGAAGCTTTCTTT.

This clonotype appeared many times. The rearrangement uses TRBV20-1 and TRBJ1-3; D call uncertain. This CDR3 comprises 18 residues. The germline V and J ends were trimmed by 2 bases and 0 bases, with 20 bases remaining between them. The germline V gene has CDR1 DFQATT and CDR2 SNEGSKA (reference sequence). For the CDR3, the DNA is TGCAGTGCTAGACCCCCCCCTCTTGTAGGGATCTCTGGAAACACCATATATTTT. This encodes CSARPPPLVGISGNTIYF.

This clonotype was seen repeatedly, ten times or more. CDR3 DNA sequence: TGTGCCAGCAGTTTAAAGTACGGGGGGGAGCAGTACGTC. Translation: CASSLKYGGEQYV. The chain couples TRBV12-3 or TRBV12-4 to TRBJ2-7; TRBD2 matches 7 bases. The V segment lost 2 bases and the J segment 7 bases; nucleotides outside the gene matches: 5. This CDR3 contains 13 residues.

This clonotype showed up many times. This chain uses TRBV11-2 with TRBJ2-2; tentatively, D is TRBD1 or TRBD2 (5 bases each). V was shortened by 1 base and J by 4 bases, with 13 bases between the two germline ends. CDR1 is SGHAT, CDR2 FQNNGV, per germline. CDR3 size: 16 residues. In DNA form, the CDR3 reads TGTGCCAGCAGCTTAGTAAGGGGACCGAGCACCGGGGAGCTGTTTTTT. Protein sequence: CASSLVRGPSTGELFF.

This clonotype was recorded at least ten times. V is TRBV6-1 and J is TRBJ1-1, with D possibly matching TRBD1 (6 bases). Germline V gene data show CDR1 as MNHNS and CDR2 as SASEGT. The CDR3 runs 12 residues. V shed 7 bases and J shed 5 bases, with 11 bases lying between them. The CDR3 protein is CASNNRVTEAFF. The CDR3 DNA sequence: TGTGCCAGCAACAACAGGGTTACTGAAGCTTTCTTT.

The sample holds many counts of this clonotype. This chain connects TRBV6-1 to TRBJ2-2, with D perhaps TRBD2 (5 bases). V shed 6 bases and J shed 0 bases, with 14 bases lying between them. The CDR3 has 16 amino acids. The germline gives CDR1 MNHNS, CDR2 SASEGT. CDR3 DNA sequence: TGTGCCAGCAGGCCCGCTGGAGGAGCGAACACCGGGGAGCTGTTTTTT. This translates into CASRPAGGANTGELFF.

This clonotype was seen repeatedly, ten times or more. For the CDR3, the DNA is TGTGCCAGCAGCTTAGGTGGGGGGCGCGGAGAGACCCAGTACTTC. It specifies CASSLGGGRGETQYF. The gene calls are TRBV7-3 and TRBJ2-5, with D possibly called TRBD1 or TRBD2 (6 bases each). V lost 2 bases and J lost 4, with 14 bases in between. CDR1 and CDR2 from the germline V gene are SGHTA and FQGTGA. The CDR3 has 15 amino acids.